This T cell receptor beta chain was retrieved from a study of beta chain features in type 1 diabetes. Overall study results and limits: Insertions were fewer and deletions more numerous at VDJ junctions in type 1 diabetes patients. Patients with Type 1 diabetes showed moderately but significantly shorter TCRB CDR3s in all four CD4+ subsets.

This CDR3 contains 16 residues. V was trimmed by 5 bases and J by 0 bases, leaving 15 bases between them. The V gene's germline CDR1 is SGHVS and CDR2 FQNEAQ. There was one heparinised blood draw per donor, averaging roughly 110 mL. About this clone: Its cognate antigen is unknown.

All of the isolated RNA was reverse transcribed, so expressed TCRB transcripts were sequenced. The data were produced by immunoSEQ multiplex PCR, yet TCRdb's version contains in-frame clones alone and is incomplete. The sample yields 600,000 to 750,000 clones, roughly an eighth seen once. This clonotype was obtained from a man between 25 and 39 years old with type 1 diabetes. Sequences were obtained from naive CD4+ T cells from blood. V and J are TRBV7-8 and TRBJ2-3, with D tentatively TRBD1 (5 bases). CDR3 nucleotide sequence: TGTGCCAGCAGCAAACAGGCCCAGTCTAGCACAGATACGCAGTATTTT. As protein: CASSKQAQSSTDTQYF.